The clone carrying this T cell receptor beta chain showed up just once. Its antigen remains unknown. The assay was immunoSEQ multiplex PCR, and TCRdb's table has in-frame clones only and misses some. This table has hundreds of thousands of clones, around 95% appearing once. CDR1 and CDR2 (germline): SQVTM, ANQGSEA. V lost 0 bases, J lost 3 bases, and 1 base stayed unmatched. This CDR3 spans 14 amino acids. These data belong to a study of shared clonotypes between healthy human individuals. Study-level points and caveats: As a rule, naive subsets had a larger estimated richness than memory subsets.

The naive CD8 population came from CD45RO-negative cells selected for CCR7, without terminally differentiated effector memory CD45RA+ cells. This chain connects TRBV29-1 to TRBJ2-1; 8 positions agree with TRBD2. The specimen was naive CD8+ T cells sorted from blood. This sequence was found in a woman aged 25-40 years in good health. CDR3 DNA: TGCAGCGTTGAAGACGGGACTAGCTACAATGAGCAGTTCTTC. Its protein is CSVEDGTSYNEQFF.